What follows are 27 T cell receptor beta chains derived from one specimen sequenced in a study of blood T cell repertoires in COVID-19. The protocol was immunoSEQ multiplex PCR, while the TCRdb copy is restricted to in-frame clones and leaves out a portion. The repertoire holds roughly 99,000 clones, with 89% as singletons. Sequencing was performed on peripheral blood. Receptors were obtained from a man aged 40-49 years with active or convalescent COVID-19.

The chain carries TRBV5-1 and TRBJ1-3; D uncertain. CDR3 length equals 14 residues. CDR1 is SGHRS and CDR2 is YFSETQ in the germline V gene. V lost 0 bases and J lost 0, with 4 bases in between. CDR3 sequence (DNA): TGCGCCAGCAGCTTGGCCGTCTCTGGAAACACCATATATTTT. It codes for CASSLAVSGNTIYF. The full variable domain, rest sourced from reference TRBV5-1 and TRBJ1-3, is KAGVTQTPRYLIKTRGQQVTLSCSPISGHRSVSWYQQTPGQGLQFLFEYFSETQRNKGNFPGRFSGRQFSNSRSEMNVSTLELGDSALYLCASSLAVSGNTIYFGEGSWLTVV.

The chain employs TRBV28 and TRBJ1-1; D may be TRBD1 (5 bases). CDR1 is MDHEN, CDR2 SYDVKM, per germline. This CDR3 has 13 residues. Trimming stripped 6 bases from V and 11 bases from J, with 19 bases between. This CDR3 is CASSPHQTAGAFF. The DNA of the CDR3 is TGTGCCAGCAGCCCGCATCAGACAGCGGGGGCTTTCTTT.

The chain recombines TRBV7-3 with TRBJ2-1; TRBD1 might be the D (6 bases). The length of the CDR3 is 13 residues. With 3 bases removed from V and 3 bases from J, the gap between germline ends came to 6 bases. Germline assignment: CDR1 SGHTA and CDR2 FQGTGA. CDR3 protein: CASSLGHYNEQFF. The CDR3 DNA sequence: TGTGCCAGCAGCTTGGGACACTACAATGAGCAGTTCTTC.

This chain uses TRBV3-1 (or the pseudogene TRBV3-2) with TRBJ1-4, with 10 bases lining up with TRBD1. The CDR3 consists of 16 residues. V was clipped by 4 bases and J by 10 bases; unmatched bases: 12. Per the germline V gene, CDR1 is LGHDT and CDR2 is YNNKEL (reference sequence). The CDR3 bases are TGTGCCAGCAGCCTCCCCACCGGGACAGGGGTGGGAAAACTGTTTTTT. This encodes CASSLPTGTGVGKLFF.

This clone was seen once. DNA of the CDR3: TGTGCCAGCAGCTTGGGAGGGACCTATAATTCACCCCTCCACTTT. Protein sequence: CASSLGGTYNSPLHF. The J gene is TRBJ1-6, the V gene TRBV7-2; D remains ambiguous. Trimming removed 3 bases at V and 2 bases at J, with 8 bases between. CDR1 and CDR2 from the germline V gene are SGHTA and FQGNSA. This CDR3 region has 15 residues.

The V call is TRBV3-1 (or the pseudogene TRBV3-2), the J call TRBJ1-1; D is unresolved. V was clipped by 4 bases and J by 5 bases, with 14 bases between them. This CDR3 has 14 residues. Germline CDR1 and CDR2: LGHDT and YNNKEL (reference sequence). The CDR3 protein is CASSRGPSGTEAFF. Written as DNA, the CDR3 is TGTGCCAGCAGCCGAGGTCCGTCGGGAACTGAAGCTTTCTTT.

This chain connects TRBV10-3 to TRBJ2-3; a possible D gene is TRBD1 (6 bases). Germline loops: CDR1 ENHRY, CDR2 SYGVKD. This CDR3 contains 14 residues. V was shortened by 3 bases and J by 8 bases, with 15 bases between the two germline ends. This CDR3 reads CAISDRDKPGTQYF. DNA for the CDR3: TGTGCCATCAGTGATAGGGACAAACCGGGTACGCAGTATTTT.

The chain is built from TRBV9 and TRBJ1-2; D remains ambiguous. The V gene's germline CDR1 is SGDLS and CDR2 YYNGEE. This CDR3 is 13 amino acids long. V dropped 0 bases and J dropped 4 bases, with 7 bases sitting between them. The CDR3, as DNA: TGTGCCAGCAGCGTAGGAGGGAGCTATGGCTACACCTTC. Its translation is CASSVGGSYGYTF.

The chain links TRBV11-2 to TRBJ2-2; no definite D call. The CDR3 covers 12 residues. From germline, CDR1 is SGHAT and CDR2 FQNNGV. With 3 bases removed from V and 9 bases from J, the gap between germline ends came to 8 bases. CDR3 residues: CASSFMARELFF. In DNA form, the CDR3 reads TGTGCCAGCAGCTTTATGGCCAGGGAGCTGTTTTTT.

The CDR3 spells CASRAYQGFYEQYF. The CDR3 DNA reads as TGTGCCAGCAGGGCCTATCAGGGGTTTTACGAGCAGTACTTC. The chain links TRBV6-5 to TRBJ2-7; D is possibly TRBD1 (6 bases). The germline CDR1 and CDR2 sequences are MNHEY and SVGAGI. CDR3 length: 14 residues. Trimming took off 6 bases at V and 4 bases at J, with 16 bases between the two ends.

The V call is TRBV10-3, the J call TRBJ2-2, with a tentative D call TRBD2 (5 bases). Germline V gene sequence: CDR1 ENHRY, CDR2 SYGVKD. This CDR3 has 14 residues. The V end was cut by 10 bases, the J end by 1 base, with 13 bases between. CDR3 sequence: CATLGGENTGELFF. The CDR3 DNA follows: TGTGCCACCCTAGGAGGAGAGAACACCGGGGAGCTGTTTTTT.

The chain uses TRBV30 and TRBJ2-4; D uncertain. V was shortened by 4 bases and J by 1 base, with 8 bases between the two germline ends. Germline CDR1 reads GTSNPN; CDR2 reads SVGIG (reference sequence). The CDR3 covers 13 residues. The CDR3 sequence is CAWTRVAKNIQYF. CDR3 in DNA: TGTGCCTGGACCCGGGTGGCCAAAAACATTCAGTACTTC.

This clone was recorded only once. V usage is TRBV7-2 and J usage is TRBJ1-1; weak D call: TRBD1 (6 bases). The germline V gene encodes CDR1 SGHTA and CDR2 FQGNSA. The length of the CDR3 is 15 residues. V was pared by 5 bases and J by 1 base, with 14 bases between. The DNA of the CDR3 is TGTGCCAGCAGCCCGGGGGGCAGGGCGAACACTGAAGCTTTCTTT. It is translated as CASSPGGRANTEAFF.

V usage is TRBV5-1 and J usage is TRBJ2-1, with D maybe TRBD2 (6 bases). The CDR3 totals 17 residues. With 3 bases removed from V and 0 bases from J, the gap between germline ends came to 16 bases. Germline V gene sequence: CDR1 SGHRS, CDR2 YFSETQ. In DNA form, the CDR3 reads TGCGCCAGCAGCTCTACGACGGTCGGGGGCTCCTACAATGAGCAGTTCTTC. The encoded protein is CASSSTTVGGSYNEQFF. The full variable domain, its missing parts supplied by reference TRBV5-1 and TRBJ2-1, is KAGVTQTPRYLIKTRGQQVTLSCSPISGHRSVSWYQQTPGQGLQFLFEYFSETQRNKGNFPGRFSGRQFSNSRSEMNVSTLELGDSALYLCASSSTTVGGSYNEQFFGPGTRLTVL.

This clone was observed a single time. The chain couples TRBV28 to TRBJ1-1; no clear D. Germline CDR1 reads MDHEN; CDR2 reads SYDVKM. V was cut by 7 bases and J by 1 base, with 10 bases left in between. This CDR3 has 13 residues. The CDR3 region has the DNA TGTGCCAGCAAATCCCACGGGAACACTGAAGCTTTCTTT. Translated: CASKSHGNTEAFF.

The CDR3 loop reads CSASPRNTEAFF. CDR3 sequence (DNA): TGCAGTGCTAGTCCTCGGAACACTGAAGCTTTCTTT. The chain couples TRBV20-1 to TRBJ1-1, with D uncertain. V lost 3 bases, J lost 1 base, and 6 bases lay in between. Germline V gene data show CDR1 as DFQATT and CDR2 as SNEGSKA (reference sequence). This CDR3 is built from 12 residues.

The genes are TRBV30 and TRBJ2-7, with D possibly TRBD2 on 5 matching bases. The CDR3 length is 13 residues. CDR1 GTSNPN and CDR2 SVGIG come from the germline V gene (reference sequence). V lost 2 bases to trimming and J lost 5 bases, with 13 bases between them. The CDR3 protein is CAWSNGVLHEQYF. The CDR3, as DNA: TGTGCCTGGAGTAACGGGGTCCTCCACGAGCAGTACTTC. Full variable domain (missing parts from reference TRBV30 and TRBJ2-7): SQTIHQWPATLVQPVGSPLSLECTVEGTSNPNLYWYRQAAGRGLQLLFYSVGIGQISSEVPQNLSASRPQDRQFILSSKKLLLSDSGFYLCAWSNGVLHEQYFGPGTRLTVT.

V usage is TRBV7-9 and J usage is TRBJ1-6; D is uncertain. Germline CDR1 SEHNR, CDR2 FQNEAQ (reference sequence). This CDR3 has 13 residues. V lost 1 base and J lost 7, with 5 bases in between. CDR3 loop: CASSLGENSPLHF. Here the CDR3 DNA reads TGTGCCAGCAGCTTAGGGGAGAATTCACCCCTCCACTTT.

In its sample, this clone was seen once. This chain links TRBV10-3 with TRBJ1-2; tentatively, D is TRBD1 (5 bases). Per germline, CDR1 ENHRY and CDR2 SYGVKD. CDR3 length equals 14 residues. V lost 10 bases and J 5 bases, leaving 20 bases between the germline ends. The chain's CDR3 is CATQGGSVIYGYTF. As DNA, the CDR3 is TGTGCCACTCAGGGAGGGTCAGTGATTTATGGCTACACCTTC.

This chain joins TRBV20-1 and TRBJ1-1, with 10 bases matching TRBD1. Looked up from germline, CDR1 is DFQATT and CDR2 is SNEGSKA (reference sequence). V dropped 3 bases and J dropped 0; count of bases not matched to a gene: 4. The CDR3 is 15 residues long. CDR3 sequence (DNA): TGCAGTGCTAGTTTGGGACAGGGGATGAACACTGAAGCTTTCTTT. The encoded protein is CSASLGQGMNTEAFF.

The CDR3 DNA sequence: TGTGCCACCAGATCCTTGAATGAGCAGTTCTTC. Amino acids: CATRSLNEQFF. This chain uses TRBV24-1 with TRBJ2-1; D call uncertain. CDR1 is KGHDR, CDR2 SFDVKD, per germline. The CDR3 has 11 residues. With 7 bases removed from V and 7 bases from J, the gap between germline ends came to 7 bases.

Notes on this clone: Distinct nucleotide sequences in the sample also encode this CDR3. The genes are TRBV6-1 and TRBJ1-5; perhaps TRBD1 as D (5 bases). CDR3 length equals 14 residues. V was pared by 3 bases and J by 6 bases, with 12 bases between. CDR1 MNHNS and CDR2 SASEGT come from the germline V gene. The CDR3 bases are TGTGCCAGCAGTGAGTCCGGGAGGGGTCAGCCCCAGCATTTT. It translates to CASSESGRGQPQHF.

This clone was picked up a small number of times. The CDR3 DNA sequence: TGTGCCAGCAGCCCGGGGTCTTATAGCAATCAGCCCCAGCATTTT. This translates into CASSPGSYSNQPQHF. V usage is TRBV7-3 and J usage is TRBJ1-5; no clear D. The germline V and J ends were trimmed by 5 bases and 0 bases, with 11 bases remaining between them. Germline V gene sequence: CDR1 SGHTA, CDR2 FQGTGA. This CDR3 contains 15 residues.

The J gene is TRBJ1-1, the V gene TRBV5-1, with D maybe TRBD1 (6 bases). CDR3 length: 16 residues. CDR1 is SGHRS, CDR2 YFSETQ, per germline. V shed 4 bases and J shed 3 bases, with 19 bases lying between them. CDR3 in amino acids: CASSPRQASSHTEAFF. Written as DNA, the CDR3 is TGCGCCAGCAGCCCAAGACAGGCATCTTCTCACACTGAAGCTTTCTTT.

The V call is TRBV7-2, the J call TRBJ2-1; D unclear. V was cut by 3 bases and J by 5 bases, with 8 bases left in between. The CDR3 runs 13 residues. Germline CDR1 and CDR2: SGHTA and FQGNSA. CDR3 sequence: CASSFSLHNEQFF. The CDR3 coding sequence is TGTGCCAGCAGCTTTAGCCTCCACAATGAGCAGTTCTTC.

The rearrangement links TRBV3-1 (or the pseudogene TRBV3-2) to TRBJ1-6; D unresolved. V was pared by 3 bases and J by 16 bases, with 13 bases between. This CDR3 comprises 12 residues. Germline lookup yields CDR1 LGHDT and CDR2 YNNKEL (reference sequence). The CDR3 DNA is TGTGCCAGCAGCCAGAATAGACTTATACTCCACTTT. The encoded protein is CASSQNRLILHF.

CDR3 protein: CASSPRTAAGTEAFF. In DNA, the CDR3 is TGCGCCAGCAGCCCGAGGACGGCCGCGGGCACTGAAGCTTTCTTT. The gene calls are TRBV5-1 and TRBJ1-1, with unresolved D. The CDR3 totals 15 residues. V lost 4 bases to trimming and J lost 4 bases, with 17 bases between them. Germline V gives CDR1 SGHRS, CDR2 YFSETQ.